This T cell receptor beta chain was captured by sequencing in a study of blood T cell repertoires in COVID-19. On the study more broadly: Specimens from acute and convalescent COVID-19 originated in the United States, Italy and Spain. PBMCs, B-cell-depleted T cells, or T cells provided the cDNA or gDNA that made up the material.

The ends were cut back, 1 base at V and 8 bases at J, with 12 bases in the middle. The CDR3 is 14 amino acids. From germline, CDR1 is LGHDT and CDR2 YNNKEL (reference sequence). In the study's own analysis: Estimates of nucleated cell counts were drawn from the amplification of reference gene primers. Some clones are missing from TCRdb's copy, which holds only in-frame ones; the method was immunoSEQ multiplex PCR. The DNA was the basis for D and trimming; V, J and clone size are from that table. The sample shows more than 110,000 clones, around 81% of them seen only once. The specimen sequenced was peripheral blood. This chain joins TRBV3-1 (or the pseudogene TRBV3-2) and TRBJ2-1, with D possibly TRBD2 on 6 matching bases. The receptor comes from a woman aged 60 to 75 with acute or convalescent COVID-19. CDR3 amino acids: CASSQVNLAYEQFF. The CDR3 nucleotides are TGTGCCAGCAGCCAAGTTAATCTAGCGTATGAGCAGTTCTTC.